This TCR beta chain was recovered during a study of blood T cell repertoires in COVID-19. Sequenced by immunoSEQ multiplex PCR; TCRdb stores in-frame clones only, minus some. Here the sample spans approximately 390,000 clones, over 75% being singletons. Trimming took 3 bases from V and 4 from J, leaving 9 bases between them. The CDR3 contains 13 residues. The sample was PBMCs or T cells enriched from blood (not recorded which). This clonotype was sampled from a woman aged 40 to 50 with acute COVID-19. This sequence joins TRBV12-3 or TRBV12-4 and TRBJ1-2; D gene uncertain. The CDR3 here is CASSLALIYGYTF. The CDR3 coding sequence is TGTGCCAGCAGTTTGGCTCTGATCTATGGCTACACCTTC.